These T cell receptor beta chains were read from a single sample in a study of T cell repertoires in cytomegalovirus infection. TCRdb used MiXCR to reprocess the reads, holding one entry per CDR3 protein. Among over 300,000 distinct CDR3 sequences listed, 17% were seen once. Sequencing was done on a sample of PBMCs. All receptors come from a human donor in good health (CMV status not recorded). Some clones in this sample may be carry-over from other donors' samples. Each CDR3 is given with its conserved first and last residue. A D gene is named only where the DNA matches it firmly. Expanded clones get a size class; other rows say once, few or many, or leave the size out.

J: TRBJ1-5
V: TRBV28
D: .
size: .
DNA: TGTGCCAGCAGTTTTCCCTGGGCAGTTGGCAATCGGCCCCAGCATTTT
CDR3: CASSFPWAVGNRPQHF

J: TRBJ2-3
V: TRBV18
D: TRBD1
size: .
DNA: TGTGCCAGCTCACCCTCGACAGGGGGGATCACAGATACGCAGTATTTT
CDR3: CASSPSTGGITDTQYF

J: TRBJ1-2
V: TRBV19
D: .
size: .
DNA: TGTGCCAGTACCCAAAACAGGGATGGCTACACCTTC
CDR3: CASTQNRDGYTF

J: TRBJ1-2
V: TRBV28
D: TRBD1
size: .
DNA: TGTGCCAGCAGTTTAGAAGACAGGGATGATGGCTACACCTTC
CDR3: CASSLEDRDDGYTF

J: TRBJ2-7
V: TRBV14
D: .
size: many
DNA: TGTGCCAGCAGCCGGAACTCTGGGACCCTCGAGCAGTACTTC
CDR3: CASSRNSGTLEQYF

J: TRBJ2-1
V: TRBV4-1
D: .
size: .
DNA: TGCGCCAGCAGCCAAGATGCTAGACCTAACAATGAGCAGTTCTTC
CDR3: CASSQDARPNNEQFF

J: TRBJ2-7
V: TRBV10-3
D: .
size: .
DNA: TGTGCCATCAGGGGGCAGACAGACTCCTACGAGCAGTACTTC
CDR3: CAIRGQTDSYEQYF

J: TRBJ2-1
V: TRBV7-9
D: .
size: few
DNA: TGTGCCAGCAGCCCACCCGGGGGTGCGAGCAATGAGCAGTTCTTC
CDR3: CASSPPGGASNEQFF

J: TRBJ2-2
V: TRBV7-9
D: .
size: .
DNA: TGTGCCAGCAGCCCCCCGGAGGGGGGGAACACCGGGGAGCTGTTTTTT
CDR3: CASSPPEGGNTGELFF

J: TRBJ2-5
V: TRBV4-1
D: TRBD1
size: many
DNA: TGCGCCAGCAGCCTTCAGGGGACAGCGAAAGAGACCCAGTACTTC
CDR3: CASSLQGTAKETQYF

J: TRBJ2-7
V: TRBV20-1
D: .
size: .
DNA: TGCAGTGCGGAGGACAGTGGCTCTCGATACGAGCAGTACTTC
CDR3: CSAEDSGSRYEQYF

J: TRBJ2-5
V: TRBV27
D: .
size: few
DNA: TGTGCCAGCAAATTCTACGGCCAAGAGACCCAGTACTTC
CDR3: CASKFYGQETQYF

J: TRBJ1-2
V: TRBV7-9
D: .
size: many
DNA: TGTGCCAGCACAGTCGGGGTCGGCTCAAACTATGGCTACACCTTC
CDR3: CASTVGVGSNYGYTF

J: TRBJ2-5
V: TRBV10-3
D: .
size: .
DNA: TGTGCCATCAGCCCCGTCGGACAGCCCCAAGAGACCCAGTACTTC
CDR3: CAISPVGQPQETQYF

J: TRBJ1-2
V: TRBV28
D: TRBD1
size: few
DNA: TGTGCCAGCAGGCCTGGACAGGGATATGGCTACACCTTC
CDR3: CASRPGQGYGYTF

J: TRBJ1-1
V: TRBV7-2
D: .
size: many
DNA: TGTGCCAGCAGCCCCGTGGGCGGATGGAACACTGAAGCTTTCTTT
CDR3: CASSPVGGWNTEAFF

J: TRBJ1-1
V: TRBV3-1
D: .
size: .
DNA: TGTGCCAGCAGCCGTTACAGGACGAACACTGAAGCTTTCTTT
CDR3: CASSRYRTNTEAFF

J: TRBJ2-1
V: TRBV25-1
D: TRBD1
size: many
DNA: TGTGCCAGCAGTGACCCCGGGACAGGGAAAAATGAGCAGTTCTTC
CDR3: CASSDPGTGKNEQFF

J: TRBJ1-5
V: TRBV28
D: .
size: many
DNA: TGTGCCAGCAGTTTTCAGATAGGGCAGCCAAATCAGCCCCAGCATTTT
CDR3: CASSFQIGQPNQPQHF

J: TRBJ1-2
V: TRBV19
D: .
size: once
DNA: TGTGCCAGTAGGGACAGCGTTCAAGGCTACACCTTC
CDR3: CASRDSVQGYTF

J: TRBJ2-3
V: TRBV3-1
D: .
size: few
DNA: TGTGCCAGCAGCCAAGGCCGACAGCCTTGGGATACGCAGTATTTT
CDR3: CASSQGRQPWDTQYF